The T cell receptor beta chain described here comes from a study of blood T cell repertoires in COVID-19. A Seattle source enrolled patients during active infection and followed them longitudinally. As processed by the authors: For nucleated cells, counts were estimated from reference gene primer amplification. Clones were read by immunoSEQ multiplex PCR, and TCRdb kept only the in-frame ones, dropping some. From that table come the V and J calls and clone size; the DNA was used to work out D and trimming. The sample yields some 130,000 clones, around nine tenths seen once. Trimming left V 2 bases short and J 2 bases short, with 7 bases between. In germline, CDR1 is SGHRS, CDR2 YFSETQ. The CDR3 is 13 amino acids.

The chain uses TRBV5-1 and TRBJ2-5, with D maybe TRBD1 (5 bases). The origin of this receptor is a man aged 55 to 69 with COVID-19, enrolled during active disease. The specimen was peripheral blood. The CDR3 DNA reads TGCGCCAGCAGCTTAGGGGTACAAGAGACCCAGTACTTC. Its translation: CASSLGVQETQYF.